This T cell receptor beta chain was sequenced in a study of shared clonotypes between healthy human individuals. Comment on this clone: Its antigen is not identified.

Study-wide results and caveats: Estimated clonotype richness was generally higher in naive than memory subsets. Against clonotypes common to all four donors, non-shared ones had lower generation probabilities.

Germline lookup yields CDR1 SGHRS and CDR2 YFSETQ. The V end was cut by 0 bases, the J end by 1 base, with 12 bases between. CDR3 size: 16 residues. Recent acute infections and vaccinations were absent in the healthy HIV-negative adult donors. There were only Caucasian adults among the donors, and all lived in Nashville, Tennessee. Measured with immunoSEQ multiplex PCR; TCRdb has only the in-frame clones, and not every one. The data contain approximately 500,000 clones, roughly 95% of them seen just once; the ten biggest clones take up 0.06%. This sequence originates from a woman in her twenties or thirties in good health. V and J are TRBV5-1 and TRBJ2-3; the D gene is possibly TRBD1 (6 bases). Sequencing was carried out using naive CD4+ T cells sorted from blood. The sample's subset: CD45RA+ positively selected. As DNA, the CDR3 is TGCGCCAGCAGCTTGGCGGCAGGGGTTCGCACAGATACGCAGTATTTT. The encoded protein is CASSLAAGVRTDTQYF.